Listed below are T cell receptor beta chains from one sample, sequenced in a study of blood T cell repertoires in COVID-19. Repertoires were generated with immunoSEQ multiplex PCR, while TCRdb's copy carries only in-frame clones and drops some. The sample shows roughly 130,000 clones, approximately 84% of them seen only once. The material sequenced was peripheral blood. The receptors here all came from a woman younger than 45 who had recovered from COVID-19. Both conserved end residues are part of each CDR3. The D gene is left open where the match is weak. The size field is filled for only some rows; it gives once, few, many or a size class.

d_call: TRBD2
v_call: TRBV5-4
clone_size: NA
j_call: TRBJ2-1
cdr3_nt: TGTGCCAGCAGCTTCCGGCGGGGGGCCCTCAGTGAGCAGTTCTTC
cdr3_aa: CASSFRRGALSEQFF

d_call: NA
v_call: TRBV5-1
clone_size: once
j_call: TRBJ2-1
cdr3_nt: TGCGCCAGCAGCCTGGACCTAGATGAGCAGTTCTTC
cdr3_aa: CASSLDLDEQFF

d_call: NA
v_call: TRBV2
clone_size: NA
j_call: TRBJ2-3
cdr3_nt: TGTGCCAGCAGTGGGGTGTCTGGGCGGGAAGTTGATACGCAGTATTTT
cdr3_aa: CASSGVSGREVDTQYF

d_call: NA
v_call: TRBV27
clone_size: NA
j_call: TRBJ2-5
cdr3_nt: TGTGCCAGCAGTTTCTCGAGATCGTCCCCCCTAATAGAGACCCAGTACTTC
cdr3_aa: CASSFSRSSPLIETQYF

d_call: NA
v_call: TRBV4-1
clone_size: NA
j_call: TRBJ2-3
cdr3_nt: TGCGCCAGCAGCCAAGTTCAGGGGAATCCCCCCCTAGGCACAGATACGCAGTATTTT
cdr3_aa: CASSQVQGNPPLGTDTQYF

d_call: TRBD2
v_call: TRBV3-1/TRBV3-2
clone_size: NA
j_call: TRBJ2-1
cdr3_nt: TGTGCCAGCAGCCAAGATCAGGGTAGCGGGAGGGTCGGTGAGCAGTTCTTC
cdr3_aa: CASSQDQGSGRVGEQFF

d_call: TRBD1
v_call: TRBV10-3
clone_size: NA
j_call: TRBJ1-3
cdr3_nt: TGTGCCATCAGTGAACCCGGACAGGGAAATGGAAACACCATATATTTT
cdr3_aa: CAISEPGQGNGNTIYF

d_call: TRBD1
v_call: TRBV11-3
clone_size: NA
j_call: TRBJ2-1
cdr3_nt: TGTGCCAGCAGCTTAGCTGACAGGGGATTAGATGAGCAGTTCTTC
cdr3_aa: CASSLADRGLDEQFF

d_call: NA
v_call: TRBV4-2
clone_size: NA
j_call: TRBJ1-1
cdr3_nt: TGTGCCAGCAGCGTACAGCAACTGAACACTGAAGCTTTCTTT
cdr3_aa: CASSVQQLNTEAFF

d_call: TRBD1
v_call: TRBV2
clone_size: few
j_call: TRBJ1-5
cdr3_nt: TGTGCCAGCAGCGGTGGGACAGCCAATCAGCCCCAGCATTTT
cdr3_aa: CASSGGTANQPQHF

d_call: NA
v_call: TRBV2
clone_size: once
j_call: TRBJ1-2
cdr3_nt: TGTGCCAGCAGTGATCCCGCACGGGAGGCTGGCTACACCTTC
cdr3_aa: CASSDPAREAGYTF

d_call: NA
v_call: TRBV5-6
clone_size: NA
j_call: TRBJ2-1
cdr3_nt: TGTGCCAGCAGCTCTTACAATGAGCAGTTCTTC
cdr3_aa: CASSSYNEQFF

d_call: NA
v_call: TRBV14
clone_size: few
j_call: TRBJ2-1
cdr3_nt: TGTGCCAGCAGCCATCCTATCGGGCAGAGGGGATGGAGCGGGTCGTCCTACAATGAGCAGTTCTTC
cdr3_aa: CASSHPIGQRGWSGSSYNEQFF

d_call: NA
v_call: TRBV6-5
clone_size: NA
j_call: TRBJ2-3
cdr3_nt: TGTGCCAGCACCCTCCCAGGGTCAGATACGCAGTATTTT
cdr3_aa: CASTLPGSDTQYF

d_call: NA
v_call: TRBV6-1
clone_size: NA
j_call: TRBJ2-2
cdr3_nt: TGTGCCAGCAGTGAAGCGCTTCGGGGGGCTTGGAACACCGGGGAGCTGTTTTTT
cdr3_aa: CASSEALRGAWNTGELFF

d_call: NA
v_call: TRBV2
clone_size: NA
j_call: TRBJ2-3
cdr3_nt: TGTGCCAGCAGTGGACAGATCACAGATACGCAGTATTTT
cdr3_aa: CASSGQITDTQYF

d_call: NA
v_call: TRBV9
clone_size: once
j_call: TRBJ2-3
cdr3_nt: TGTGCCAGCAGCGCGACTAGTAGAGCTAGCACAGATACGCAGTATTTT
cdr3_aa: CASSATSRASTDTQYF

d_call: TRBD1
v_call: TRBV6-1
clone_size: NA
j_call: TRBJ1-1
cdr3_nt: TGTGCCAGCAGTGAAGGAGCAGGGAACAGGGGTGGAGCTTTCTTT
cdr3_aa: CASSEGAGNRGGAFF

d_call: TRBD1
v_call: TRBV7-9
clone_size: NA
j_call: TRBJ1-2
cdr3_nt: TGTGCCAGCAACCAGGGGGGTAACTATGGCTACACCTTC
cdr3_aa: CASNQGGNYGYTF

d_call: TRBD2
v_call: TRBV5-1
clone_size: NA
j_call: TRBJ2-2
cdr3_nt: TGCGCCAGCAGCTTGGATCTAGCGGGAGCCGGGGAGCTGTTTTTT
cdr3_aa: CASSLDLAGAGELFF

d_call: TRBD1
v_call: TRBV10-2
clone_size: NA
j_call: TRBJ2-3
cdr3_nt: TGCGCCAGCAGCCTCGGACAGGCCGAAGATACGCAGTATTTT
cdr3_aa: CASSLGQAEDTQYF

d_call: NA
v_call: TRBV6-1
clone_size: NA
j_call: TRBJ1-5
cdr3_nt: TGTGCCAGCAGCAACCCACAGGGAGGGCGTCAGCCCCAGCATTTT
cdr3_aa: CASSNPQGGRQPQHF

d_call: TRBD1
v_call: TRBV10-1
clone_size: NA
j_call: TRBJ1-1
cdr3_nt: TGCGCCAGCAGCCGGGACAGGGGATCTTCTGAAGCTTTCTTT
cdr3_aa: CASSRDRGSSEAFF

d_call: NA
v_call: TRBV9
clone_size: few
j_call: TRBJ1-1
cdr3_nt: TGTGCCAGCAGCGTAGTTAGTGGCACTGAAGCTTTCTTT
cdr3_aa: CASSVVSGTEAFF

d_call: TRBD1
v_call: TRBV15
clone_size: NA
j_call: TRBJ1-2
cdr3_nt: TGTGCCACCAGCCTGGACAGGGCATATAACTATGGCTACACCTTC
cdr3_aa: CATSLDRAYNYGYTF

d_call: TRBD2
v_call: TRBV4-1
clone_size: NA
j_call: TRBJ2-5
cdr3_nt: TGCGCCAGCAGCCAAGAGCGGCGGGGGGCCAGTGGCCAAGAGACCCAGTACTTC
cdr3_aa: CASSQERRGASGQETQYF

d_call: TRBD1
v_call: TRBV14
clone_size: NA
j_call: TRBJ1-2
cdr3_nt: TGTGCCAGCAGCCACCGGGACAGGGGTATGTTCGACTATGGCTACACCTTC
cdr3_aa: CASSHRDRGMFDYGYTF

d_call: NA
v_call: TRBV27
clone_size: few
j_call: TRBJ2-5
cdr3_nt: TGTGCCAGTTCCTCTGGAAGGGGGAGGGGGGAGACCCAGTACTTC
cdr3_aa: CASSSGRGRGETQYF

d_call: TRBD1
v_call: TRBV5-1
clone_size: once
j_call: TRBJ2-5
cdr3_nt: TGCGCCAGCAGCCCGGACAGGGTGGGAGAGACCCAGTACTTC
cdr3_aa: CASSPDRVGETQYF

d_call: TRBD2
v_call: TRBV10-3
clone_size: NA
j_call: TRBJ2-7
cdr3_nt: TGTGCCATCAGAGATACTAGCGGGCCCTCCTACGAGCAGTACTTC
cdr3_aa: CAIRDTSGPSYEQYF

d_call: TRBD1
v_call: TRBV5-1
clone_size: once
j_call: TRBJ1-1
cdr3_nt: TGCGCCAGCAGCTTAACAGGGGGGAACACTGAAGCTTTCTTT
cdr3_aa: CASSLTGGNTEAFF

d_call: NA
v_call: TRBV12-3/TRBV12-4
clone_size: once
j_call: TRBJ1-1
cdr3_nt: TGTGCCAGCAGCTTGGGCCCGAACACTGAAGCTTTCTTT
cdr3_aa: CASSLGPNTEAFF

d_call: NA
v_call: TRBV11-2
clone_size: NA
j_call: TRBJ1-1
cdr3_nt: TGTGCCAGCAGCTTAAATTTCGCCAGGCTCACTGAAGCTTTCTTT
cdr3_aa: CASSLNFARLTEAFF

d_call: TRBD1
v_call: TRBV5-1
clone_size: few
j_call: TRBJ2-5
cdr3_nt: TGCGCCAGCAGCACCTCCGGACAGGACCAAGAGACCCAGTACTTC
cdr3_aa: CASSTSGQDQETQYF

d_call: NA
v_call: TRBV5-1
clone_size: NA
j_call: TRBJ1-5
cdr3_nt: TGCGCCAGCAGTCCTGCAGGAAACAATCAGCCCCAGCATTTT
cdr3_aa: CASSPAGNNQPQHF

d_call: TRBD2
v_call: TRBV30
clone_size: NA
j_call: TRBJ2-1
cdr3_nt: TGTGCCTGGAGGGGACTAGCGGGTCGCTCCTCCTACAATGAGCAGTTCTTC
cdr3_aa: CAWRGLAGRSSYNEQFF

d_call: NA
v_call: TRBV30
clone_size: NA
j_call: TRBJ2-7
cdr3_nt: TGTGCCTGGAGCGGAGCGTGGGGTAGCGGCTCCTACGAGCAGTACTTC
cdr3_aa: CAWSGAWGSGSYEQYF

d_call: NA
v_call: TRBV7-8
clone_size: NA
j_call: TRBJ1-4
cdr3_nt: TGTGCCAGCAGCACTCGACGGGGAACTAATGAAAAACTGTTTTTT
cdr3_aa: CASSTRRGTNEKLFF

d_call: TRBD2
v_call: TRBV11-2
clone_size: NA
j_call: TRBJ2-3
cdr3_nt: TGTGCCAGCACTGCCGGGAGGGGAATCCATACGCAGTATTTT
cdr3_aa: CASTAGRGIHTQYF

d_call: TRBD2
v_call: TRBV19
clone_size: NA
j_call: TRBJ2-7
cdr3_nt: TGTGCCAGTAGTATCGGGACTAGCGGGGGGGCCTACGAGCAGTACTTC
cdr3_aa: CASSIGTSGGAYEQYF

d_call: NA
v_call: TRBV7-2
clone_size: NA
j_call: TRBJ2-1
cdr3_nt: TGTGCCAGCAGCCCCCGGCGGTTCGGGTGGAATGAGCAGTTCTTC
cdr3_aa: CASSPRRFGWNEQFF

d_call: NA
v_call: TRBV4-1
clone_size: NA
j_call: TRBJ1-5
cdr3_nt: TGCGCCAGCAGCCAAGAGTCGGGGGGGGAGGCGGGTCAGCCCCAGCATTTT
cdr3_aa: CASSQESGGEAGQPQHF

d_call: TRBD1
v_call: TRBV6-4
clone_size: NA
j_call: TRBJ1-2
cdr3_nt: TGTGCCAGCAGTGAGGAGTCAGGGGGCTCAAACTATGGCTACACCTTC
cdr3_aa: CASSEESGGSNYGYTF

d_call: NA
v_call: TRBV7-9
clone_size: NA
j_call: TRBJ2-7
cdr3_nt: TGTGCCAGCAGCTCGCCCGGCGGGGGCCACGAGCAGTACTTC
cdr3_aa: CASSSPGGGHEQYF

d_call: TRBD1
v_call: TRBV5-6
clone_size: NA
j_call: TRBJ2-7
cdr3_nt: TGTGCCAGCAGCTTGACAGGGGACGAGCAGTACTTC
cdr3_aa: CASSLTGDEQYF

d_call: NA
v_call: TRBV7-9
clone_size: NA
j_call: TRBJ1-5
cdr3_nt: TGTGCCAGCAGCTTAGAGGGGTGGGCCCAGCATTTT
cdr3_aa: CASSLEGWAQHF

d_call: TRBD2
v_call: TRBV7-8
clone_size: NA
j_call: TRBJ2-7
cdr3_nt: TGTGCCAGCAGCCGACTAGCGGGAGTAAAGTCCTACGAGCAGTACTTC
cdr3_aa: CASSRLAGVKSYEQYF

d_call: NA
v_call: TRBV7-9
clone_size: NA
j_call: TRBJ2-6
cdr3_nt: TGTGCCAGCAGCTTAAGCGGCTCCTCTGGGGCCAACGTCCTGACTTTC
cdr3_aa: CASSLSGSSGANVLTF

d_call: TRBD1
v_call: TRBV7-2
clone_size: few
j_call: TRBJ1-5
cdr3_nt: TGTGCCAGCAGCTTAGCACAGGGGAAGGGACCCCAGCATTTT
cdr3_aa: CASSLAQGKGPQHF

d_call: TRBD1
v_call: TRBV2
clone_size: few
j_call: TRBJ1-1
cdr3_nt: TGTGCCAGCACCGATGACAGGGTAGGCACTGAAGCTTTCTTT
cdr3_aa: CASTDDRVGTEAFF

d_call: TRBD1
v_call: TRBV3-1/TRBV3-2
clone_size: NA
j_call: TRBJ2-3
cdr3_nt: TGTGCCAGCAGCCGGGACAGGGGATCTGACACAGATACGCAGTATTTT
cdr3_aa: CASSRDRGSDTDTQYF

d_call: NA
v_call: TRBV19
clone_size: NA
j_call: TRBJ1-3
cdr3_nt: TGTGCCAGTAGTGCCCCTCCGGGAGGAAGGTTGGGATCTGGAAACACCATATATTTT
cdr3_aa: CASSAPPGGRLGSGNTIYF